The following is a TCR beta chain sequence with its context. As yet, its antigen is unknown. Using immunoSEQ multiplex PCR, the repertoire was profiled, and TCRdb retains in-frame clones only, with some absent. The sample yields some 90,000 clones, 96% seen once. The data were obtained in a study of cytomegalovirus exposure and HLA in healthy donors. About the study: The 95 to 150 validation repertoires, a later analysis reported, used the same platform as the 666 first-cohort repertoires.

General study points: Subsequent analysis showed first-cohort TCR clusters tending to co-occur in 95 to 150 validation repertoires. The study found most TCR sequences rare, yet found some public TCRs in many donors. Cytomegalovirus-associated TCR beta chains were listed, numbering over 150.

The CDR3 is 19 amino acids. CDR1 is MDHEN and CDR2 is SYDVKM in the germline V gene. Germline trimming cut 5 bases from V and 6 bases from J; bases unmatched to any gene: 16. The source material was PBMCs. The rearrangement links TRBV28 to TRBJ2-4; 13 nucleotides match TRBD2. This TCR was recovered from a man aged 18-30 years in good health and CMV-seronegative. This CDR3 is CASSPGLAGKTLKGNIQYF. The DNA of the CDR3 is TGTGCCAGCAGTCCGGGACTAGCGGGAAAAACCCTAAAAGGAAACATTCAGTACTTC.